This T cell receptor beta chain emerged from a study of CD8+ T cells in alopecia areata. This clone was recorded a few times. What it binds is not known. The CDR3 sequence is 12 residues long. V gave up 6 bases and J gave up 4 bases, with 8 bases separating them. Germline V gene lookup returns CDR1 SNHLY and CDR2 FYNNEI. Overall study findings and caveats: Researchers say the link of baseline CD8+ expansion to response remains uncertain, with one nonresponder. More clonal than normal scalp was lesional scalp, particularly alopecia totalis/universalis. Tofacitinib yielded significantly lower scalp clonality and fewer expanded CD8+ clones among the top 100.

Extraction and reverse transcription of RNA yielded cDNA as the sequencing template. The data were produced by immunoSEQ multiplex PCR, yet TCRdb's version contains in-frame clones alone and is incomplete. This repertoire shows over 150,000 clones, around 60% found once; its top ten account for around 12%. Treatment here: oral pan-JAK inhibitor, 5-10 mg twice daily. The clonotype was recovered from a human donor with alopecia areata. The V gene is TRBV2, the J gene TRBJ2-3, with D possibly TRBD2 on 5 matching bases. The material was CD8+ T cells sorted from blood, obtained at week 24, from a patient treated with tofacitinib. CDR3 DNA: TGTGCCAGCAGGGGAGTTCCAGATACGCAGTATTTT. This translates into CASRGVPDTQYF.